The 26 T cell receptor beta chains below were found in one sample sequenced in a study of T cells expressing NK-cell markers (dated by TCRdb to about 2020). The library was built by means of 5' RACE. The listed sequencing device is Illumina HiSeq 2000. TCRdb reprocessed the reads; each CDR3 protein sequence makes one entry, and DNA is unavailable. The sample table holds some 450,000 distinct CDR3 sequences. The ten top clones hold about 7.3% of the sample. Sequencing was done on a sample of blood T cells: a sorted CD56 or NKG2C T cell subset, CD4+ or CD8+ T cells, or bulk PBMC T cells (not recorded which). The source of these receptors is a woman between 18 and 75 years old in good health.

The rearrangement links TRBV7-2 to TRBJ2-7; TCRdb picks TRBD2, but there is no DNA to check that call. Germline CDR1 is SGHTA and CDR2 is FQGNSA. CDR3 length: 14 amino acids. The CDR3 reads CASSLDGGYYEQYF.

CDR3 loop: CSVWEQGTSNEQFF. The rearrangement links TRBV29-1 to TRBJ2-1; there is no DNA to check the TCRdb D call of TRBD1. This CDR3 spans 14 amino acids. CDR1 SQVTM and CDR2 ANQGSEA come from the germline V gene.

This chain joins TRBV6-2 or TRBV6-3 and TRBJ2-7; TCRdb returns TRBD1, unconfirmable since there is no DNA. The CDR3 runs to 13 residues. Germline V CDR1 and CDR2: MNHEY, SVGEGT. CDR3 in amino acids: CASKQGTAYEQYF.

The chain links TRBV24-1 to TRBJ2-3; TCRdb returns TRBD2, unconfirmable since there is no DNA. The germline CDR1 and CDR2 sequences are KGHDR and SFDVKD. The CDR3 has 12 amino acids. This chain's CDR3 is CATSEDGTSLYF.

This chain connects TRBV12-3 or TRBV12-4 to TRBJ1-5; without DNA, the TCRdb call of TRBD1 cannot be checked. The CDR3 loop spans 16 amino acids. The CDR3 sequence is CASSLRVGGIGQPQHF.

This chain joins TRBV25-1 and TRBJ1-1; the TCRdb D gene call, TRBD1, has no DNA to confirm it. Germline lookup yields CDR1 MGHDK and CDR2 SYGVNS. The CDR3 is made up of 14 amino acids. Here the CDR3 reads CASSVWGGNTEAFF.

The chain combines TRBV6-2 or TRBV6-3 with TRBJ2-2; without DNA, the TCRdb call of TRBD2 cannot be checked. The CDR3 has 13 amino acids. Germline lookup yields CDR1 MNHEY and CDR2 SVGEGT. CDR3 region: CASKALNTGELFF.

CDR3 sequence: CASSPRRTSGYLAKNIQYF. The chain combines TRBV11-2 with TRBJ2-4; the D call of TRBD2 rests on TCRdb alone, since no DNA is present to check it. CDR3 length: 19 residues. The germline CDR1 and CDR2 sequences are SGHAT and FQNNGV.

The chain joins TRBV20-1 to TRBJ1-4. The CDR3 extends over 15 amino acids. Germline V gene lookup returns CDR1 DFQATT and CDR2 SNEGSKA (reference sequence). CDR3 residues: CSAQTTGTANEKLFF.

V usage is TRBV19 and J usage is TRBJ2-3. Germline assignment: CDR1 LNHDA and CDR2 SQIVND (reference sequence). The CDR3 extends over 13 amino acids. CDR3 region: CASSLWVTDTQYF.

The chain uses TRBV30 and TRBJ1-1; TCRdb selects TRBD1, and the lack of DNA leaves this call unchecked. Per germline, CDR1 GTSNPN and CDR2 SVGIG (reference sequence). This CDR3 spans 14 amino acids. CDR3 sequence: CAWFGGTLNTEAFF.

CDR3 protein: CASSSIGGPAEAFF. The chain couples TRBV5-1 to TRBJ1-1. The germline gives CDR1 SGHRS, CDR2 YFSETQ. The CDR3 sequence is 14 residues long.

V gene TRBV27 combines with J gene TRBJ2-7. The germline CDR1 and CDR2 sequences are MNHEY and SMNVEV (reference sequence). The CDR3 is 15 residues long. CDR3 sequence: CASSLSIAGSYEQYF.

The gene calls are TRBV12-3 or TRBV12-4 and TRBJ2-1; TCRdb calls TRBD2, which cannot be checked without DNA. The CDR3 has 18 amino acids. CDR3 sequence reads: CASSSYLVGAGVSNEQFF.

V gene TRBV29-1 combines with J gene TRBJ1-6; TCRdb picks TRBD1, but there is no DNA to check that call. Per germline, CDR1 SQVTM and CDR2 ANQGSEA. The CDR3 runs to 15 residues. Here the CDR3 reads CSARDDRSYNSPLHF.

The genes are TRBV5-1 and TRBJ1-4; checking the TCRdb D call of TRBD1 is not possible without DNA. The CDR3 runs 15 residues. The germline V gene encodes CDR1 SGHRS and CDR2 YFSETQ. The CDR3 sequence is CASSLGSGRGEKLFF. The full variable domain, completed using reference TRBV5-1 and TRBJ1-4, is KAGVTQTPRYLIKTRGQQVTLSCSPISGHRSVSWYQQTPGQGLQFLFEYFSETQRNKGNFPGRFSGRQFSNSRSEMNVSTLELGDSALYLCASSLGSGRGEKLFFGSGTQLSVL.

The chain joins TRBV7-3 to TRBJ2-1. The germline V gene has CDR1 SGHTA and CDR2 FQGTGA. The length of the CDR3 is 15 residues. The CDR3 loop is CASSLNRASYNEQFF.

The chain is built from TRBV14 and TRBJ2-3; TCRdb outputs TRBD1, but without DNA this stays unchecked. Germline CDR1 and CDR2: SGHDN and FVKESK. The CDR3 runs to 14 residues. CDR3 in amino acids: CASSQTGRGDTQYF.

The chain joins TRBV5-5 to TRBJ2-5; TCRdb outputs TRBD2, but without DNA this stays unchecked. The CDR3 runs to 16 residues. Germline CDR1 SGHKS, CDR2 YYEKEE (reference sequence). The CDR3 sequence is CASSHSGTSGVETQYF. Together with reference TRBV5-5 and TRBJ2-5, the CDR3 gives the full variable domain: DAGVTQSPTHLIKTRGQQVTLRCSPISGHKSVSWYQQVLGQGPQFIFQYYEKEERGRGNFPDRFSARQFPNYSSELNVNALLLGDSALYLCASSHSGTSGVETQYFGPGTRLLVL.

The V and J genes are TRBV6-5 and TRBJ1-2. Germline CDR1 reads MNHEY; CDR2 reads SVGAGI. CDR3 size: 16 residues. CDR3: CASSYSRLGSGHGYTF.

The rearrangement uses TRBV6-2 or TRBV6-3 and TRBJ2-7; TCRdb names TRBD1, which stays unverified in the absence of DNA. The CDR3 sequence is 15 residues long. Germline V gene data show CDR1 as MNHEY and CDR2 as SVGEGT. This CDR3 reads CASSYTKPAPGEQYF.

This chain's CDR3 is CSVELAGGPYEQYF. J is TRBJ2-7 and V is TRBV29-1; checking the TCRdb D call of TRBD2 is not possible without DNA. Germline V lookup: CDR1 SQVTM, CDR2 ANQGSEA. This CDR3 contains 14 residues.

This rearrangement joins TRBV4-3 to TRBJ2-5; absent DNA, TCRdb's TRBD1 call cannot be checked. CDR1 is LGHNA, CDR2 YSLEER, per germline. CDR3 length: 16 amino acids. The CDR3 sequence is CASSQEGTGSQETQYF.

The genes are TRBV10-3 and TRBJ1-1. CDR1 and CDR2 (germline): ENHRY, SYGVKD. The CDR3 has 12 amino acids. The CDR3 sequence: CAISESERKAFF.

This chain joins TRBV5-1 and TRBJ2-4. The germline V gene has CDR1 SGHRS and CDR2 YFSETQ. This CDR3 has 16 amino acids. The chain's CDR3 is CASSSGDILAKNIQYF. The whole variable domain, remainder taken from reference TRBV5-1 and TRBJ2-4, is KAGVTQTPRYLIKTRGQQVTLSCSPISGHRSVSWYQQTPGQGLQFLFEYFSETQRNKGNFPGRFSGRQFSNSRSEMNVSTLELGDSALYLCASSSGDILAKNIQYFGAGTRLSVL.

The chain recombines TRBV6-6 with TRBJ2-3; there is no DNA to check the TCRdb D call of TRBD1. Germline CDR1 is MNHNY and CDR2 is SVGAGI (reference sequence). The CDR3 runs to 13 residues. The CDR3 reads CASREPVVDTQYF.